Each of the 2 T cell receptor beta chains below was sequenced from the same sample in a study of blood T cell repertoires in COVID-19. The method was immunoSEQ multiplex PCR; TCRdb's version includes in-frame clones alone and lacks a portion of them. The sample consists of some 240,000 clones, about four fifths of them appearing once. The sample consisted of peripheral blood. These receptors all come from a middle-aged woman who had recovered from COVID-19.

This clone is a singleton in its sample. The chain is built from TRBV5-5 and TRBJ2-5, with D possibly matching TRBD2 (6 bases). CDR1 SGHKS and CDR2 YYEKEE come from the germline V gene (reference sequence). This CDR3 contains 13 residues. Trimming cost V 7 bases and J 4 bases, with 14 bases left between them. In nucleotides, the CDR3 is TGTGCCAGCTCGTACGGGGGAGCAGAGACCCAGTACTTC. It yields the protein CASSYGGAETQYF.

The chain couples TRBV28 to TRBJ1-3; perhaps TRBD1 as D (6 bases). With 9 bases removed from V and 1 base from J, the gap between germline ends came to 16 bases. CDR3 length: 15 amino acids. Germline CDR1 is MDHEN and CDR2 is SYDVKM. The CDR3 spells CASLTGILSGNTIYF. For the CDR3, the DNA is TGTGCCAGTTTGACAGGAATCTTGTCTGGAAACACCATATATTTT.